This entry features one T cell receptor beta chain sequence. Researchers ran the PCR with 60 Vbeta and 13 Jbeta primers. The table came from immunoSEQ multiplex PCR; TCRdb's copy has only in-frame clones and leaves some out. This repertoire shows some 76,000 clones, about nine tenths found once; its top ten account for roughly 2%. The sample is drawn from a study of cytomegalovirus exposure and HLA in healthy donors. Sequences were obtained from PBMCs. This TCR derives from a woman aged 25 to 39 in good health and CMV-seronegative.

CDR3 region: CASSLEGGLGTQYF. CDR3 sequence (DNA): TGTGCCAGCAGCTTAGAAGGGGGATTGGGGACCCAGTACTTC. The J gene is TRBJ2-5, the V gene TRBV7-6; the D gene is possibly TRBD1 (6 bases). This CDR3 is 14 amino acids long. Germline lookup yields CDR1 SGHVS and CDR2 FNYEAQ. V was trimmed by 1 base and J by 7 bases, leaving 13 bases between them.